This T cell receptor (beta chain) was sequenced in a study of T cell repertoires in cytomegalovirus infection. Study at large: CMV epitopes that were recently identified and HLA-C-restricted were used alongside well-studied HLA-B-restricted ones. Shared public TCR beta signatures pointed to both CMV infection and a matching HLA type.

On this clonotype itself: Antigen: not known.

Study findings and constraints: HLA-C-restricted CMV clonotypes gave the most frequent clonotype in two of eight donors. Cumulative frequency (of public TCR beta family members) identified carriers of CMV plus the relevant HLA.

Using its own MiXCR run on the reads, TCRdb lists one record per CDR3 protein. The profile shows 400,000 to 600,000 distinct CDR3 sequences, roughly 42% of them singletons. V was shortened by 0 bases and J by 2 bases, with 8 bases between the two germline ends. The CDR3 sequence is 15 residues long. Germline-derived CDR1 and CDR2 are SGHDT and YYEEEE. Source: cultured PBMCs, taken from culture after CMV antigen stimulation. The V gene is TRBV5-6, the J gene TRBJ1-4, with D unclear. The receptor comes from a human donor in good health (CMV status not recorded). Some clones in this sample may be carry-over from other donors' samples. The CDR3 DNA sequence: TGTGCCAGCAGCTTGGGGCGACGTACTAATGAAAAACTGTTTTTT. It encodes CASSLGRRTNEKLFF.